What follows is one T cell receptor beta chain and its context. What it recognizes is unknown. A read error may produce the germline difference seen at one junction end. This sample is part of a study of blood T cells in healthy people across ages. A second about 7 to 11 cycle PCR used barcoded and J-beta primers. Every cDNA molecule bore a tag from a template-switch adaptor containing 12 random nucleotides. Using its own MiXCR run on the 5' RACE reads, TCRdb lists one record per CDR3 protein. Here the sample spans approximately 940,000 distinct CDR3 sequences, approximately 49% being singletons. Approximately 10 milliliters was the volume of peripheral blood drawn from each donor. Study-level findings and limits: Correlation between TCR beta diversity and naive T cell percentage was strong.

The CDR3 extends over 12 amino acids. Germline lookup yields CDR1 DFQATT and CDR2 SNEGSKA (reference sequence). The chain is built from TRBV20-1 and TRBJ2-7; 7 bases agree with TRBD1. Sequenced material: blood. The sequence was collected from a man younger than 45 in good health. Written as DNA, the CDR3 is TGCAGTGCTGGAGATGACAGGGACGAGCAGTACTTC. It codes for CSAGDDRDEQYF.